This T cell receptor (beta chain) was profiled in a study of CD8 T cells in ankylosing spondylitis. Study findings and constraints: For ankylosing spondylitis blood, a TCR beta motif of roughly 8 highly homologous variants appeared characteristic. Significant enrichment of disease-linked clones was reportedly seen in matched ankylosing spondylitis synovial fluid.

Germline loops: CDR1 SGHAT, CDR2 FQDESV (reference sequence). CDR3 length: 14 amino acids. With 2 bases removed from V and 1 base from J, the gap between germline ends came to 8 bases. Using its own MiXCR run on the 5' RACE reads, TCRdb lists one record per CDR3 protein. This table has under 950,000 distinct CDR3 sequences, about 20% appearing once. Remarks on this clonotype: Its antigen is unidentified.

V usage is TRBV11-1 and J usage is TRBJ1-1; D is undetermined. The sequenced material came from blood, either unsorted or a sorted T cell fraction (not recorded which). The sequence was obtained from a male donor with ankylosing spondylitis. The CDR3 sequence is CASSLLAQNTEAFF. CDR3 sequence (DNA): TGTGCCAGCAGCTTATTGGCCCAGAACACTGAAGCTTTCTTT.